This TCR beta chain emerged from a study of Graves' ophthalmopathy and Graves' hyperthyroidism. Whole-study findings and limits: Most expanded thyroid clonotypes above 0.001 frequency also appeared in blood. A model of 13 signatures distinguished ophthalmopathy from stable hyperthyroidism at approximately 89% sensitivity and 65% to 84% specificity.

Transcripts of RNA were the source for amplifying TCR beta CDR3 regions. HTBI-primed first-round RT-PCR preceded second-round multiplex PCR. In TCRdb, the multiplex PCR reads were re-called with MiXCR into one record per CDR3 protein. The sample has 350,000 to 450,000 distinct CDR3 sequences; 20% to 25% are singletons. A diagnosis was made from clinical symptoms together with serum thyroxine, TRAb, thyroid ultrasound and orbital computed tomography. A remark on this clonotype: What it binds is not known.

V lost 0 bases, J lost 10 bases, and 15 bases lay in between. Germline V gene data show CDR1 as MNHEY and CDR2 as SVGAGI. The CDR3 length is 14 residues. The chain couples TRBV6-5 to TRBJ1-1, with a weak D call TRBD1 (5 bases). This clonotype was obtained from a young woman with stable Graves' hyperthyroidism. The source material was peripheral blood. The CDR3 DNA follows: TGTGCCAGCAGTTACTCGTCAATCCAGGGTTCAGCTTTCTTT. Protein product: CASSYSSIQGSAFF.